The 31 T cell receptor beta chains reported below all come from one sample, sequenced in a study of shared clonotypes between healthy human individuals. The data were produced by immunoSEQ multiplex PCR, yet TCRdb's version contains in-frame clones alone and is incomplete. The sample holds some 2.1 million clones, roughly 95% seen once. Sequenced sample: naive CD4+ T cells sorted from blood. Subset here: CD45RA+ positively selected. The receptor source for this set is a man in his late teens or twenties in good health.

The gene calls are TRBV10-2 and TRBJ2-1; possibly TRBD1 or TRBD2 for D (5 bases each). The CDR3 extends over 14 amino acids. CDR1 is WSHSY and CDR2 is SAAADI in the germline V gene. V was shortened by 6 bases and J by 3 bases, with 12 bases between the two germline ends. CDR3 residues: CASSRDPDYNEQFF. The DNA for the CDR3 is TGCGCCAGCAGCCGGGACCCAGACTACAATGAGCAGTTCTTC.

V usage is TRBV5-4 and J usage is TRBJ2-6; TRBD1 is a possible D gene (6 bases). V was trimmed by 3 bases and J by 4 bases, leaving 14 bases between them. Germline CDR1 reads SGHNT; CDR2 reads YYREEE (reference sequence). This CDR3 has 16 amino acids. The DNA for the CDR3 is TGTGCCAGCAGCTATGACAGGCTCATCGGGGCCAACGTCCTGACTTTC. It yields the protein CASSYDRLIGANVLTF.

This clone was seen more than once but under ten times. The chain uses TRBV5-1 and TRBJ1-6; the D is unclear. The V end was cut by 0 bases, the J end by 8 bases, with 12 bases between. This CDR3 comprises 15 residues. Per germline, CDR1 SGHRS and CDR2 YFSETQ. CDR3 nucleotides: TGCGCCAGCAGCTTGGACGCTAATCCCCATTCACCCCTCCACTTT. Translated: CASSLDANPHSPLHF.

The V call is TRBV10-3, the J call TRBJ1-1; a weak D match, TRBD1 (6 bases). Trimming removed 5 bases at V and 1 base at J, with 11 bases between. In germline, CDR1 is ENHRY, CDR2 SYGVKD. The CDR3 spans 14 residues. This CDR3 reads CAISSRGQNTEAFF. In nucleotides, the CDR3 is TGTGCCATCAGTTCCAGGGGCCAGAACACTGAAGCTTTCTTT.

V and J are TRBV4-1 and TRBJ2-1, with D perhaps TRBD2 (6 bases). The CDR3 is 15 residues long. Germline V gives CDR1 MGHRA, CDR2 YSYEKL. V was trimmed by 1 base and J by 7 bases, leaving 14 bases between them. DNA of the CDR3: TGCGCCAGCAGCCAAGGGGGCGTCGCGGGGAATGAGCAGTTCTTC. Protein product: CASSQGGVAGNEQFF.

The chain recombines TRBV6-5 with TRBJ2-4; D perhaps matches TRBD2 (5 bases). The CDR3 has 15 amino acids. CDR1 and CDR2 from the germline V gene are MNHEY and SVGAGI. Trimming removed 0 bases at V and 9 bases at J, with 15 bases between. The CDR3 DNA sequence: TGTGCCAGCAGTTACTCCCGGCTAGCATCAGGCATTCAGTACTTC. Residues: CASSYSRLASGIQYF.

With regard to this clone: In the same sample, other DNA sequences code for this CDR3. The CDR3 DNA reads as TGTGCCAGCAGCGTTACAGGGAGTAATGAAAAACTGTTTTTT. Translation: CASSVTGSNEKLFF. V is TRBV9 and J is TRBJ1-4; D may be TRBD1 (6 bases). Trimming took 2 bases from V and 4 from J, leaving 9 bases between them. From germline, CDR1 is SGDLS and CDR2 YYNGEE. The CDR3 length is 14 residues. The full variable domain, its missing parts supplied by reference TRBV9 and TRBJ1-4, is DSGVTQTPKHLITATGQRVTLRCSPRSGDLSVYWYQQSLDQGLQFLIQYYNGEERAKGNILERFSAQQFPDLHSELNLSSLELGDSALYFCASSVTGSNEKLFFGSGTQLSVL.

The V call is TRBV4-2, the J call TRBJ2-7; 10 bases fit TRBD1. CDR3 length equals 13 residues. J lost 4 bases, V lost 6 bases, and 3 bases had no gene match. Germline loops: CDR1 LGHNA, CDR2 YNFKEQ. This CDR3 is CASRGTGAYEQYF. The CDR3 DNA is TGTGCCAGCAGGGGGACAGGGGCGTACGAGCAGTACTTC.

The chain is built from TRBV6-6 and TRBJ1-3, with TRBD1 matching 8 bases. CDR1 is MNHNY and CDR2 is SVGAGI in the germline V gene (reference sequence). V trimming: 5 bases; J trimming: 11 bases; junction bases outside the gene matches: 14. CDR3 size: 15 residues. The CDR3 here is CASSQIGQGPLAIYF. CDR3 DNA sequence: TGTGCCAGCAGTCAGATTGGACAGGGCCCTCTGGCCATATATTTT.

The chain carries TRBV20-1 and TRBJ1-2; 9 nucleotides match TRBD1. Germline-derived CDR1 and CDR2 are DFQATT and SNEGSKA (reference sequence). The CDR3 is 11 amino acids. V was pared by 1 base and J by 13 bases, with 4 bases of the junction left unmatched. The CDR3: CSARVLDRGTF. The CDR3 DNA sequence: TGCAGTGCTAGAGTTCTGGACAGGGGCACCTTC.

The rearrangement uses TRBV5-8 and TRBJ2-3; D ambiguous. The CDR3 is 14 amino acids. Germline values: CDR1 SGHTS, CDR2 YDEGEE. V was pared by 0 bases and J by 2 bases, with 7 bases between. CDR3 nucleotide sequence: TGTGCCAGCAGCTTGGGAATAAACACAGATACGCAGTATTTT. Its translation is CASSLGINTDTQYF.

V is TRBV18 and J is TRBJ2-4; D gene ambiguous. The ends were cut back, 1 base at V and 0 bases at J, with 7 bases in the middle. This CDR3 has 15 residues. Per the germline V gene, CDR1 is KGHSH and CDR2 is LQKENI. The CDR3 spells CASSPQQLAKNIQYF. DNA of the CDR3: TGTGCCAGCTCACCACAGCAATTAGCCAAAAACATTCAGTACTTC. Variable domain in full (rest from reference TRBV18 and TRBJ2-4): NAGVMQNPRHLVRRRGQEARLRCSPMKGHSHVYWYRQLPEEGLKFMVYLQKENIIDESGMPKERFSAEFPKEGPSILRIQQVVRGDSAAYFCASSPQQLAKNIQYFGAGTRLSVL.

The genes are TRBV11-2 and TRBJ2-7; no firm D call. CDR1 is SGHAT, CDR2 FQNNGV, per germline. This CDR3 region has 16 residues. V was shortened by 5 bases and J by 4 bases, with 21 bases between the two germline ends. This CDR3 is CASSAGWAEPFYEQYF. The CDR3 nucleotides read TGTGCCAGCAGCGCCGGCTGGGCAGAGCCTTTTTACGAGCAGTACTTC.

V gene TRBV30 combines with J gene TRBJ2-2; TRBD2 matches at 7 bases. With 1 base clipped from V and 6 bases from J, the junction kept 5 bases outside the gene matches. Germline V gene sequence: CDR1 GTSNPN, CDR2 SVGIG (reference sequence). The length of the CDR3 is 14 residues. As DNA, the CDR3 is TGTGCCTGGAGTGACTGGCGGGGGTCCGGGGAGCTGTTTTTT. Its protein product is CAWSDWRGSGELFF.

The chain combines TRBV4-1 with TRBJ1-4, with D possibly being TRBD1 (5 bases). V dropped 4 bases and J dropped 0 bases, with 12 bases sitting between them. Germline V gene lookup returns CDR1 MGHRA and CDR2 YSYEKL. The CDR3 is made up of 16 amino acids. DNA of the CDR3: TGCGCCAGCAGCCTTGGGACGGTTGCAACTAATGAAAAACTGTTTTTT. Amino acids: CASSLGTVATNEKLFF.

A note on this clone: The sample contains more than one DNA sequence encoding this CDR3. The genes are TRBV5-4 and TRBJ2-5; 9 positions agree with TRBD2. The ends lost 0 bases at V and 2 bases at J; junction bases unmatched: 2. The CDR3 loop spans 15 amino acids. Per the germline V gene, CDR1 is SGHNT and CDR2 is YYREEE (reference sequence). The CDR3, as DNA: TGTGCCAGCAGCTTGGTGACTAGCGGACAAGAGACCCAGTACTTC. It yields the protein CASSLVTSGQETQYF. Full variable domain (remainder filled in from reference TRBV5-4 and TRBJ2-5): ETGVTQSPTHLIKTRGQQVTLRCSSQSGHNTVSWYQQALGQGPQFIFQYYREEENGRGNFPPRFSGLQFPNYSSELNVNALELDDSALYLCASSLVTSGQETQYFGPGTRLLVL.

In DNA, the CDR3 is TGTGCCAGCAGCGACCGGGACAGGGACTTACCCTACACCTTC. Amino acid sequence: CASSDRDRDLPYTF. The chain couples TRBV6-1 to TRBJ1-2, with 9 bases identical to TRBD1. This CDR3 region has 14 residues. Germline assignment: CDR1 MNHNS and CDR2 SASEGT. Unmatched junction bases numbered 12, after V lost 6 bases and J lost 10 bases.

The chain joins TRBV18 to TRBJ1-2, with 12 bases fitting TRBD1. The CDR3 runs 16 residues. After removal of 3 bases from V and 4 bases from J, the junction contained 6 bases not matched to a gene. From germline, CDR1 is KGHSH and CDR2 LQKENI. The CDR3 spells CASSPPGTGGTYGYTF. The CDR3 DNA follows: TGTGCCAGCTCACCTCCCGGGACAGGGGGCACCTATGGCTACACCTTC.

The rearrangement links TRBV5-1 to TRBJ2-1, with a possible D match to TRBD2 (6 bases). This CDR3 comprises 16 residues. Trimming cost V 0 bases and J 2 bases, with 12 bases left between them. Germline-derived CDR1 and CDR2 are SGHRS and YFSETQ. The CDR3 nucleotides read TGCGCCAGCAGCTTGGCGGTGGTAGCGGCCTACAATGAGCAGTTCTTC. Its protein is CASSLAVVAAYNEQFF.

As to this clone: Additional DNA sequences in this sample encode the identical CDR3. V is TRBV5-1 and J is TRBJ1-2, with 7 bases that match TRBD1. The CDR3 has 12 amino acids. After removal of 5 bases from V and 2 bases from J, the junction contained 0 bases not matched to a gene. Germline CDR1 and CDR2: SGHRS and YFSETQ. The DNA for the CDR3 is TGCGCCAGCAGGACAGGGAACTATGGCTACACCTTC. Protein product: CASRTGNYGYTF.

The chain recombines TRBV5-6 with TRBJ1-1; D uncertain. Germline V gene data show CDR1 as SGHDT and CDR2 as YYEEEE. The CDR3 contains 13 residues. V dropped 1 base and J dropped 8 bases, with 12 bases sitting between them. CDR3 residues: CASSLIEAEEAFF. The DNA of the CDR3 is TGTGCCAGCAGCTTGATTGAGGCCGAAGAAGCTTTCTTT.

This rearrangement joins TRBV28 to TRBJ2-5; possible D gene TRBD2, 7 bases. Trimming removed 7 bases from V and 5 bases from J, with 17 bases in between. The CDR3 has 14 residues. The V gene's germline CDR1 is MDHEN and CDR2 SYDVKM. CDR3 bases: TGTGCCAGCAACCTGGGAGGGGGTAGGGAGACCCAGTACTTC. Its protein product is CASNLGGGRETQYF.

The chain combines TRBV10-2 with TRBJ1-4; TRBD1 is a possible D gene (6 bases). Trimming shortened V by 2 bases and J by 8 bases, and 9 bases separated the two germline ends. CDR1 is WSHSY, CDR2 SAAADI, per germline. CDR3 length equals 13 residues. The CDR3 loop reads CASSERGTEKLFF. CDR3 coding DNA: TGCGCCAGCAGTGAGCGGGGGACAGAAAAACTGTTTTTT.

This chain uses TRBV7-9 with TRBJ1-1; D is unresolved. V shed 2 bases and J shed 6 bases, with 13 bases lying between them. CDR3 length equals 14 residues. The V gene's germline CDR1 is SEHNR and CDR2 FQNEAQ (reference sequence). This CDR3 is CASSLKNFEAEAFF. CDR3 DNA: TGTGCCAGCAGCTTAAAAAACTTCGAGGCTGAAGCTTTCTTT. The variable domain in full, with the rest retrieved from reference TRBV7-9 and TRBJ1-1, is DTGVSQNPRHKITKRGQNVTFRCDPISEHNRLYWYRQTLGQGPEFLTYFQNEAQLEKSRLLSDRFSAERPKGSFSTLEIQRTEQGDSAMYLCASSLKNFEAEAFFGQGTRLTVV.

This sequence joins TRBV7-3 and TRBJ2-3, with unresolved D. This CDR3 region has 15 residues. V lost 5 bases to trimming and J lost 4 bases, with 16 bases between them. Per the germline V gene, CDR1 is SGHTA and CDR2 is FQGTGA. The CDR3 region is CASSLNGWAPDTQYF. In DNA, the CDR3 is TGTGCCAGCAGCCTAAATGGGTGGGCCCCAGATACGCAGTATTTT.

The chain joins TRBV7-9 to TRBJ2-3; D possibly corresponds to TRBD1 (5 bases). The CDR3 spans 18 residues. CDR1 and CDR2 (germline): SEHNR, FQNEAQ (reference sequence). V lost 3 bases and J 2 bases, leaving 21 bases between the germline ends. The CDR3 loop is CASSFRTRFRAPTDTQYF. The CDR3 DNA reads TGTGCCAGCAGCTTTAGGACAAGATTTAGGGCCCCCACAGATACGCAGTATTTT.

To note about this clone: The junction does not match germline at one end; this may be a read error. This chain links TRBV18 with TRBJ2-1; 9 nucleotides match TRBD2. There are 14 residues in the CDR3. CDR1 and CDR2 (germline): KGHSH, LQKENI. CDR3 in DNA: TGTGCCAGCTCACCCAGCGGGGGGTACATTGAGCAGTTCTTC. Translation gives CASSPSGGYIEQFF. Full variable domain (remainder filled in from reference TRBV18 and TRBJ2-1): NAGVMQNPRHLVRRRGQEARLRCSPMKGHSHVYWYRQLPEEGLKFMVYLQKENIIDESGMPKERFSAEFPKEGPSILRIQQVVRGDSAAYFCASSPSGGYIEQFFGPGTRLTVL.

This clone was seen repeatedly, ten times or more. Within the sample, other DNA sequences also encode this same CDR3. This chain uses TRBV9 with TRBJ2-5; D remains unclear. Germline V gene data show CDR1 as SGDLS and CDR2 as YYNGEE. The V gene lost 0 bases and the J gene lost 1 base, with 7 bases spanning the gap. There are 14 residues in the CDR3. As DNA, the CDR3 is TGTGCCAGCAGCGTAGGGGATTTCCAAGAGACCCAGTACTTC. This codes for CASSVGDFQETQYF.

The chain is built from TRBV7-2 and TRBJ2-3; D is possibly TRBD2 (5 bases). This CDR3 contains 17 residues. Deletions cut 1 base from V and 6 bases from J, with 20 bases between. The germline V gene has CDR1 SGHTA and CDR2 FQGNSA. The CDR3 nucleotides are TGTGCCAGCAGCTTAGAAGGTCTCGGACGCTGGAGGGATACGCAGTATTTT. Residues: CASSLEGLGRWRDTQYF.

The chain employs TRBV7-2 and TRBJ2-7, with TRBD2 as a possible D gene (5 bases). Trimming cost V 1 base and J 5 bases, with 9 bases left between them. Germline V gene sequence: CDR1 SGHTA, CDR2 FQGNSA. There are 13 residues in the CDR3. The CDR3 is CASSLEASNEQYF. CDR3 coding DNA: TGTGCCAGCAGCTTAGAGGCTAGCAACGAGCAGTACTTC.

With respect to this clone: This may come from a read error, since a much larger clone is one base off. Different DNA sequences within this sample yield the same CDR3. This chain joins TRBV9 and TRBJ1-5; 7 bases align to TRBD1. The CDR3 totals 14 residues. V dropped 3 bases and J dropped 2; count of bases not matched to a gene: 2. Germline lookup yields CDR1 SGDLS and CDR2 YYNGEE. CDR3 protein: CASSAGQGNQPQHF. CDR3 DNA sequence: TGTGCCAGCAGCGCCGGACAGGGCAATCAGCCCCAGCATTTT.